The clone carrying this TCR beta chain was seen many times. The data were taken from a study of CD8+CD57+ T cells in acquired aplastic anemia. Across the study: As sequenced from healthy donors, CD4+ cells averaged roughly 11 million reads.

The use of genomic DNA as template underpinned the TCR beta VDJ and CDR3 profiling. MiXCR was run by TCRdb on the reads, yielding one entry per CDR3 protein. The sample lists roughly 86,000 distinct CDR3 sequences, less than 60% seen once, with approximately 62% in the top ten. The CDR3 totals 13 residues. Germline V gene sequence: CDR1 SQVTM, CDR2 ANQGSEA. Trimming shortened V by 0 bases and J by 1 base, and 7 bases separated the two germline ends. Sequenced material: sorted CD4+, CD8+, or CD8+CD57+ T cells (not recorded which) from PBMCs. The source is a human donor in good health, serving as a control. The chain joins TRBV29-1 to TRBJ2-7; D is unclear. This CDR3 is CSVEDTGSYEQYF. CDR3 sequence (DNA): TGCAGCGTTGAAGATACCGGGTCCTACGAGCAGTACTTC.